This T cell receptor beta chain was identified in a study of T cells in women clearing cervical HPV infection. The overall study: HLA type stays a possible confounder, typing being limited.

Average input was around 1,100 ng genomic DNA for immunoSEQ TCR beta CDR3 amplification. Using immunoSEQ multiplex PCR, the repertoire was profiled, and TCRdb retains in-frame clones only, with some absent. The listing contains about 20,000 clones. As regards this clone: Coverage ceases 3 residues before the CDR3 finishes, and the germline J gene fills in the end.

CDR3 length equals 13 residues. Germline CDR1 is SNHLY and CDR2 is FYNNEI. After removal of 8 bases from V and 5 bases from J, the junction contained 5 bases not matched to a gene. The chain has TRBV2 and TRBJ1-5; 8 bases are a match to TRBD1. What was sequenced was blood buffy coat. The TCR originated in a woman between 18 and 75 years old with a cervical HPV16 infection that either progressed to CIN3+ or cleared (not recorded which). This CDR3 is CASGQGLDQPQHF. The CDR3 bases that were read are TGTGCCAGCGGACAGGGATTAGATCAGCCC.